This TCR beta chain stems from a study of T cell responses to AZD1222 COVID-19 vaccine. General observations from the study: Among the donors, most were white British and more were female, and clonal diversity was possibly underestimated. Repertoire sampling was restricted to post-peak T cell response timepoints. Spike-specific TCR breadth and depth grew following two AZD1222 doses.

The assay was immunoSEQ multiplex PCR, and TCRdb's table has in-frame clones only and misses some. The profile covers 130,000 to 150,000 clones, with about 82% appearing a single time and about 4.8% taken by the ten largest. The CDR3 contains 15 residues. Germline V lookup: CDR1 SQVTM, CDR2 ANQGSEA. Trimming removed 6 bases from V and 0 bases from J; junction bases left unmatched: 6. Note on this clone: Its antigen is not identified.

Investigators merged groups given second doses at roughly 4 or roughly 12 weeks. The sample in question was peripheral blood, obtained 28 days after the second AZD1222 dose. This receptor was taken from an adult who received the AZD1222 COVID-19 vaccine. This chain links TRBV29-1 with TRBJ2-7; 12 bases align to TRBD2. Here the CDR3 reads CSVGGLAGNSYEQYF. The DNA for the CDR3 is TGCAGCGTAGGTGGACTAGCGGGAAACTCCTACGAGCAGTACTTC.